Listed below are T cell receptor beta chains from one sample, sequenced in a study of control samples from healthy donors and cancer patients. Here immunoSEQ multiplex PCR was the method, and the copy in TCRdb shows in-frame clones only, minus some. The sample lists about 31,000 clones, approximately 94% occurring once. Sequencing was carried out using blood. Receptors were obtained from a man aged 60 to 69 in good health. CDR3s include the opening cysteine and the closing phenylalanine or tryptophan. The D gene is left open where the match is weak. Some rows have no size entry. The others give once, few or many, or a class for an expanded clone.

clone_size	d_call	v_call	j_call	cdr3_aa	cdr3_nt
NA	TRBD1	TRBV2	TRBJ1-5	CASRPGQGSQPQHF	TGTGCCAGCAGGCCGGGACAGGGAAGTCAGCCCCAGCATTTT
NA	TRBD1	TRBV18	TRBJ2-7	CASSPDRGSVEQYF	TGTGCCAGCTCTCCCGACAGGGGGTCTGTCGAGCAGTACTTC
NA	TRBD1	TRBV10-3	TRBJ1-6	CAISEGQGGNSPLHF	TGTGCCATCAGTGAAGGACAGGGAGGCAATTCACCCCTCCACTTT
NA	TRBD2	TRBV28	TRBJ2-1	CASRGTSGVIYSYNEQFF	TGTGCCAGCAGGGGGACTAGCGGGGTTATCTATTCCTACAATGAGCAGTTCTTC
NA	TRBD2	TRBV10-3	TRBJ2-7	CAIRTGLAAPLEQYF	TGTGCCATCAGGACTGGGCTAGCGGCCCCACTCGAGCAGTACTTC
NA	NA	TRBV7-9	TRBJ1-6	CASSGTDRSPLHF	TGTGCCAGCAGTGGGACTGACCGTTCACCCCTCCACTTT
NA	NA	TRBV18	TRBJ1-1	CASSPPAGATLAFF	TGTGCCAGCTCACCACCGGCGGGTGCTACGCTTGCTTTCTTT
NA	NA	TRBV5-4	TRBJ2-1	CASTTRRLGDVNEQFF	TGTGCCAGCACCACCCGGCGACTAGGGGATGTCAATGAGCAGTTCTTC
NA	TRBD1	TRBV29-1	TRBJ1-3	CSVRGTGGNTIYF	TGCAGCGTTCGCGGGACAGGGGGAAACACCATATATTTT
NA	NA	TRBV9	TRBJ2-1	CASSVEGRVAYNEQFF	TGTGCCAGCAGCGTAGAGGGACGGGTCGCTTACAATGAGCAGTTCTTC
NA	TRBD1	TRBV6-5	TRBJ1-2	CASSFTGANYGYTF	TGTGCCAGCAGTTTCACAGGGGCAAACTATGGCTACACCTTC
NA	TRBD1	TRBV6-1	TRBJ1-2	CASSEREGWDSKFYGYTF	TGTGCCAGCAGTGAAAGGGAGGGCTGGGACAGCAAGTTCTATGGCTACACCTTC
NA	NA	TRBV27	TRBJ1-6	CASKDLPYNSPLHF	TGTGCCAGCAAGGACCTTCCATATAATTCACCCCTCCACTTT
NA	TRBD2	TRBV6-6	TRBJ2-1	CASSYSWGPTGGEQFF	TGTGCCAGCAGTTACTCCTGGGGGCCGACGGGAGGGGAGCAGTTCTTC
NA	NA	TRBV11-2	TRBJ1-1	CASSPHSNTEAFF	TGTGCCAGCAGCCCCCACTCGAACACTGAAGCTTTCTTT
NA	NA	TRBV11-3	TRBJ2-5	CASSLGGLETQYF	TGTGCCAGCAGCTTAGGCGGGCTGGAGACCCAGTACTTC
NA	TRBD1	TRBV6-6	TRBJ1-2	CASLVAAGQHYGYTF	TGTGCCAGCTTAGTCGCCGCGGGACAGCACTATGGCTACACCTTC
NA	TRBD1	TRBV7-2	TRBJ2-5	CASSWRDRGQTQYF	TGTGCCAGCAGCTGGAGGGACAGGGGGCAGACCCAGTACTTC
NA	NA	TRBV4-3	TRBJ2-2	CASSTPSGTGELFF	TGCGCCAGCAGCACCCCGTCGGGCACCGGGGAGCTGTTTTTT
NA	NA	TRBV28	TRBJ2-4	CASSFSALAKNIQYF	TGTGCCAGCAGTTTCTCTGCACTAGCCAAAAACATTCAGTACTTC
NA	NA	TRBV5-6	TRBJ1-4	CASSLDGAPGEKLFF	TGTGCCAGCAGCTTGGATGGGGCCCCAGGTGAAAAACTGTTTTTT
NA	TRBD1	TRBV6-1	TRBJ1-2	CASSDPGQGRGYTF	TGTGCCAGCAGTGACCCGGGACAGGGCAGAGGCTACACCTTC
once	TRBD1	TRBV11-2	TRBJ1-1	CASSLRQGVNTEAFF	TGTGCCAGCAGCTTAAGACAGGGGGTGAACACTGAAGCTTTCTTT
NA	NA	TRBV5-1	TRBJ2-7	CASSLPQGNSYEQYF	TGCGCCAGCAGCTTGCCCCAGGGAAATTCCTACGAGCAGTACTTC
NA	TRBD1	TRBV6-2/TRBV6-3	TRBJ2-7	CASSQPFGTAINYEQYF	TGTGCCAGCAGTCAACCCTTTGGGACAGCGATTAATTACGAGCAGTACTTC
NA	TRBD1	TRBV6-4	TRBJ1-5	CASKLRQGSYSNQPQHF	TGTGCCAGCAAATTAAGACAGGGAAGCTATAGCAATCAGCCCCAGCATTTT
few	NA	TRBV7-6	TRBJ1-5	CASSLVGRRQPQHF	TGTGCCAGCAGCTTAGTGGGCCGCCGCCAGCCCCAGCATTTT
NA	NA	TRBV4-1	TRBJ1-1	CASSRGTEAFF	TGCGCCAGCAGCAGGGGTACTGAAGCTTTCTTT
NA	NA	TRBV18	TRBJ1-2	CASSPPTESYGYTF	TGTGCCAGCTCACCACCGACAGAGTCTTATGGCTACACCTTC
NA	TRBD1	TRBV25-1	TRBJ2-7	CARKTGGMQYF	TGTGCCAGGAAGACAGGGGGCATGCAGTACTTC
NA	TRBD1	TRBV7-2	TRBJ1-5	CASSLIGGTGNQPQHF	TGTGCCAGCAGCTTAATTGGCGGGACAGGGAACCAGCCCCAGCATTTT
NA	TRBD1	TRBV7-2	TRBJ2-7	CASSLTRDRVHEQYF	TGTGCCAGCAGCTTAACCCGGGACAGGGTGCACGAGCAGTACTTC
once	TRBD1	TRBV4-3	TRBJ1-5	CASSESWGTDSNQPQHF	TGCGCCAGCAGCGAAAGTTGGGGGACAGATAGCAATCAGCCCCAGCATTTT
NA	NA	TRBV19	TRBJ1-6	CASSMMGHNNSPLHF	TGTGCCAGTAGTATGATGGGACACAATAATTCACCCCTCCACTTT
NA	NA	TRBV5-4	TRBJ2-1	CASRLAPGEQFF	TGTGCCAGCAGGTTGGCTCCGGGTGAGCAGTTCTTC
NA	NA	TRBV2	TRBJ1-6	CASSARAGSPLHF	TGTGCCAGCAGTGCAAGGGCGGGTTCACCCCTCCACTTT
NA	NA	TRBV14	TRBJ1-4	CASSQDSDSNEKLFF	TGTGCCAGCAGCCAAGATTCGGATTCCAATGAAAAACTGTTTTTT
NA	NA	TRBV6-5	TRBJ1-1	CASSYSNPGITEAFF	TGTGCCAGCAGTTACAGTAACCCGGGGATCACTGAAGCTTTCTTT
once	NA	TRBV3-1/TRBV3-2	TRBJ2-5	CASSQDTLPPDQYF	TGTGCCAGCAGCCAAGATACCCTCCCGCCGGACCAGTACTTC
NA	NA	TRBV12-3/TRBV12-4	TRBJ1-2	CASSPRENYGYTF	TGTGCCAGCAGTCCCAGGGAAAACTATGGCTACACCTTC
NA	NA	TRBV10-1	TRBJ1-1	CASRDGLYTEAFF	TGCGCCAGCCGGGACGGCTTGTACACTGAAGCTTTCTTT
once	NA	TRBV12-3/TRBV12-4	TRBJ2-7	CASSWIYYEQYF	TGTGCCAGCAGTTGGATCTACTACGAGCAGTACTTC
NA	TRBD1	TRBV6-5	TRBJ2-5	CASSYGQGHQETQYF	TGTGCCAGCAGTTACGGACAGGGGCACCAAGAGACCCAGTACTTC
NA	NA	TRBV5-1	TRBJ2-2	CASSLAQPTGELFF	TGCGCCAGCAGCTTGGCCCAGCCTACCGGGGAGCTGTTTTTT
NA	NA	TRBV12-3/TRBV12-4	TRBJ1-4	CASSPAVGGDLFF	TGTGCCAGCAGCCCGGCCGTCGGGGGTGACCTGTTTTTT
NA	NA	TRBV27	TRBJ1-5	CASSPKTRLGNQPQHF	TGTGCCAGCAGTCCAAAGACACGGCTGGGGAATCAGCCCCAGCATTTT
NA	TRBD2	TRBV28	TRBJ2-3	CASSPNGGGAGDTQYF	TGTGCCAGCAGCCCCAATGGCGGGGGGGCAGGAGATACGCAGTATTTT
NA	TRBD1	TRBV24-1	TRBJ1-4	CATSRGTAANEKLFF	TGTGCCACCAGTCGAGGGACAGCTGCTAATGAAAAACTGTTTTTT
NA	NA	TRBV19	TRBJ2-3	CASSEQGADTQYF	TGTGCCAGTAGTGAGCAGGGCGCAGATACGCAGTATTTT
NA	NA	TRBV11-2	TRBJ2-5	CASSLGGAETQYF	TGTGCCAGCAGCTTAGGGGGCGCAGAGACCCAGTACTTC
NA	TRBD1	TRBV29-1	TRBJ1-1	CSVTFRTGNTEAFF	TGCAGCGTTACTTTTAGGACAGGGAACACTGAAGCTTTCTTT